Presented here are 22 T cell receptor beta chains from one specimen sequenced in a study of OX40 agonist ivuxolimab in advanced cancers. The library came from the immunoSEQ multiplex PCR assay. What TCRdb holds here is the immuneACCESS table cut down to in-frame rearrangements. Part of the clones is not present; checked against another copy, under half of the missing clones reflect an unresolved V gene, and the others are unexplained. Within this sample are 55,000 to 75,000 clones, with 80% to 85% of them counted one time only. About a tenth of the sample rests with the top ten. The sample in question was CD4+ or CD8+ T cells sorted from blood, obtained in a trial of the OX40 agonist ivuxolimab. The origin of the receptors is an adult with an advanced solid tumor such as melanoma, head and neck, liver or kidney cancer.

CDR3 DNA: TGTGCCAGCAGGGTAGAGGTAGCTAGCACAGATACGCAGTATTTT. Translating gives CASRVEVASTDTQYF. The rearrangement links TRBV4-2 to TRBJ2-3; D is ambiguous. V was shortened by 6 bases and J by 0 bases, with 13 bases between the two germline ends. This CDR3 is 15 amino acids long. Germline V gene data show CDR1 as LGHNA and CDR2 as YNFKEQ.

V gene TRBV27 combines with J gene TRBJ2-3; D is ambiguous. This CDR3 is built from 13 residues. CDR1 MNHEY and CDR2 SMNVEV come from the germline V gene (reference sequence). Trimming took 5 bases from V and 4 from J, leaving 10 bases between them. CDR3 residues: CASSLRMADTQYF. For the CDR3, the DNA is TGTGCCAGCAGTCTAAGGATGGCAGATACGCAGTATTTT.

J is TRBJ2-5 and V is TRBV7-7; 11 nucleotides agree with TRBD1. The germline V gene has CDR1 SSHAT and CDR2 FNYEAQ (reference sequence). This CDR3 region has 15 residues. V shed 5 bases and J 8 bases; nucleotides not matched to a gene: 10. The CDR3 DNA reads TGTGCCAGCAGCATCGGACAGGGGGCTTTAGAAACCCAGTACTTC. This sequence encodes CASSIGQGALETQYF.

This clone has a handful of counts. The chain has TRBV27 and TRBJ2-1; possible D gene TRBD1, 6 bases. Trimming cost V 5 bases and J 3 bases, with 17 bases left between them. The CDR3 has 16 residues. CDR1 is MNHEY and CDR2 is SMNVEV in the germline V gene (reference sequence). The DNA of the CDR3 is TGTGCCAGCAGTGCCCCGTCAAGACAGGACTACAATGAGCAGTTCTTC. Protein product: CASSAPSRQDYNEQFF.

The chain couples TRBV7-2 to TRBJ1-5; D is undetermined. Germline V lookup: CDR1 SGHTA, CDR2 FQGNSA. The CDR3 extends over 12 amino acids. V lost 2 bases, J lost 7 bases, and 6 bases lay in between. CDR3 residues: CASSLMGQPQHF. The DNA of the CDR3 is TGTGCCAGCAGCTTAATGGGGCAGCCCCAGCATTTT.

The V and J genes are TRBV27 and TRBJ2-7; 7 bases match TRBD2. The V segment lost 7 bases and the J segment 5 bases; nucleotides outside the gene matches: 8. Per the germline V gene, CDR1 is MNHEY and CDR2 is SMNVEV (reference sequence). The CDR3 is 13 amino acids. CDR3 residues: CASMAGLVNEQYF. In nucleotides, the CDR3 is TGTGCCAGCATGGCCGGACTAGTAAACGAGCAGTACTTC.

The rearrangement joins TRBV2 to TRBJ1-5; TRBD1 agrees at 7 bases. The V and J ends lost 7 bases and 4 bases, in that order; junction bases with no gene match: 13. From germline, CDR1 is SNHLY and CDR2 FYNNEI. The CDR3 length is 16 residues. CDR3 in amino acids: CASTGQNPGGNQPQHF. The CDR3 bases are TGTGCCAGCACCGGCCAGAATCCAGGGGGGAATCAGCCCCAGCATTTT.

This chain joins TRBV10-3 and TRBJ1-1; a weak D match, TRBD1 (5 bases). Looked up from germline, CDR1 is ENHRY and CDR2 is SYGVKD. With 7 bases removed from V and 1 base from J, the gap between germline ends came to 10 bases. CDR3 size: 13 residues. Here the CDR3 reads CAIMAQENTEAFF. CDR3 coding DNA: TGTGCCATCATGGCACAGGAGAACACTGAAGCTTTCTTT.

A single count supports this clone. The CDR3 DNA is TGTGCCAGCAGCCCCCGCCCGGGACCTAAATCAAATGAGCAGTTCTTC. This encodes CASSPRPGPKSNEQFF. The V gene is TRBV7-2, the J gene TRBJ2-1; D is tentatively TRBD1 or TRBD2 (5 bases each). CDR1 SGHTA and CDR2 FQGNSA come from the germline V gene. This CDR3 region has 16 residues. The germline V and J ends were trimmed by 5 bases and 7 bases, with 21 bases remaining between them.

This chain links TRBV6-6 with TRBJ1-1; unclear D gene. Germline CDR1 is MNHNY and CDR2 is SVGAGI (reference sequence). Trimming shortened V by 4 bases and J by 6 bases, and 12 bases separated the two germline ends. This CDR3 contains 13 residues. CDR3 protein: CASSFGPDAEAFF. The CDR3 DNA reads TGTGCCAGCAGTTTCGGGCCTGACGCTGAAGCTTTCTTT.

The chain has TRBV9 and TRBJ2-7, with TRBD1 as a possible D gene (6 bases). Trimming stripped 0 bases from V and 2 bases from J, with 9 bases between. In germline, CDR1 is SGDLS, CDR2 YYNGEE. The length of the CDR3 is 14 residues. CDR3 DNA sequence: TGTGCCAGCAGCGTAGGGACAGCTGCCTACGAGCAGTACTTC. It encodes CASSVGTAAYEQYF.

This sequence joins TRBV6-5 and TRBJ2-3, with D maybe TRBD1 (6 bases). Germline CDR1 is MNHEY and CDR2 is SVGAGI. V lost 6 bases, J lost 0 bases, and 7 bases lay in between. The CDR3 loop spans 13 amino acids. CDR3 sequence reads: CASRDRSTDTQYF. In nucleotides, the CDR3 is TGTGCCAGCAGGGACAGAAGCACAGATACGCAGTATTTT.

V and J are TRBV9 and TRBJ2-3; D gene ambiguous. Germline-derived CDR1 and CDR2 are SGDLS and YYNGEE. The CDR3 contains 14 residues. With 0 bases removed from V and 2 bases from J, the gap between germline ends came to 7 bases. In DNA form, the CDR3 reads TGTGCCAGCAGCGTAGAGTGGGTCACAGATACGCAGTATTTT. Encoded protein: CASSVEWVTDTQYF.

CDR3 protein: CASSPMGAKALHF. The CDR3 DNA follows: TGTGCCAGCAGCCCGATGGGGGCAAAAGCCCTCCACTTT. The rearrangement links TRBV9 to TRBJ1-6; tentatively, D is TRBD1 (6 bases). Germline CDR1 SGDLS, CDR2 YYNGEE. This CDR3 is 13 amino acids long. V lost 4 bases to trimming and J lost 14 bases, with 16 bases between them.

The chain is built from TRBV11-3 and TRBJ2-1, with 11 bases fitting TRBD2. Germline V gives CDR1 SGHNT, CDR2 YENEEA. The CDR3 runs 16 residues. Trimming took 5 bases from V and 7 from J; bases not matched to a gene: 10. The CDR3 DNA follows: TGTGCCAGCAGCCAAGGGACTAGCGGAACTGATAATGAGCAGTTCTTC. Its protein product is CASSQGTSGTDNEQFF.

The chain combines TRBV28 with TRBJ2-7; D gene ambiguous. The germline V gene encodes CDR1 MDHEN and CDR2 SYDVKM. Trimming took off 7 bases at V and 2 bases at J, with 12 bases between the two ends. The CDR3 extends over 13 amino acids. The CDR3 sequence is CASTLGTAYEQYF. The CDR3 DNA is TGTGCCAGCACCTTAGGAACGGCCTACGAGCAGTACTTC.

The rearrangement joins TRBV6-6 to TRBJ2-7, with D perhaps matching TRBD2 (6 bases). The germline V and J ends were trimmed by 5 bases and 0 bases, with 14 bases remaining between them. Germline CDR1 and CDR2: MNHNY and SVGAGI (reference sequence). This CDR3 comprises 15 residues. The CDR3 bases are TGTGCCAGCAGTCAACCCGGGAGTAACTCCTACGAGCAGTACTTC. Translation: CASSQPGSNSYEQYF.

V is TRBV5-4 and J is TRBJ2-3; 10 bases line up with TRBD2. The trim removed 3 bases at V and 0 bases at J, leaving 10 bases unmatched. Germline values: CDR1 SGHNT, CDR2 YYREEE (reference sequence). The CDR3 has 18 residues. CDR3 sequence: CASSSGGLAGGSTDTQYF. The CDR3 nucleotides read TGTGCCAGCAGCTCAGGTGGCTTAGCGGGGGGAAGCACAGATACGCAGTATTTT.

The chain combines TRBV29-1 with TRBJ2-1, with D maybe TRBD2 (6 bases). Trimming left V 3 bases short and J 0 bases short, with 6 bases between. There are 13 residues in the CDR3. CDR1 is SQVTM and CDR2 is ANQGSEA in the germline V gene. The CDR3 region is CSVDGSSYNEQFF. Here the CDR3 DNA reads TGCAGCGTTGACGGGAGCTCCTACAATGAGCAGTTCTTC.

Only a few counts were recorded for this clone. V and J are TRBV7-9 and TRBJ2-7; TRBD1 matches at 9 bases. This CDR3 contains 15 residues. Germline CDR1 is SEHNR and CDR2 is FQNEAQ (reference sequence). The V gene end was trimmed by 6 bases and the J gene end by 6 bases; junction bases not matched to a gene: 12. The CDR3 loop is CASSDTGTGFGEQYF. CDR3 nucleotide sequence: TGTGCCAGCAGTGACACCGGGACAGGGTTCGGCGAGCAGTACTTC.

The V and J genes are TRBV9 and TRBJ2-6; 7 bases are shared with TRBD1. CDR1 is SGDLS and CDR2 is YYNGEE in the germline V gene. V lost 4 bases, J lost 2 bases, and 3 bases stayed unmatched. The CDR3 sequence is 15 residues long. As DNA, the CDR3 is TGTGCCAGCAGCCTGACAGGGACTGGGGCCAACGTCCTGACTTTC. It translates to CASSLTGTGANVLTF.

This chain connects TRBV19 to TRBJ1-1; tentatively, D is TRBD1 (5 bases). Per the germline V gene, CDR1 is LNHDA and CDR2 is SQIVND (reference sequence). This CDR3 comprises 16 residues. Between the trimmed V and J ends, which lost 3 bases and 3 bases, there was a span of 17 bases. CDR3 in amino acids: CASSIPTTIGDTEAFF. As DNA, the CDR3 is TGTGCCAGTAGTATTCCGACAACCATAGGGGACACTGAAGCTTTCTTT.